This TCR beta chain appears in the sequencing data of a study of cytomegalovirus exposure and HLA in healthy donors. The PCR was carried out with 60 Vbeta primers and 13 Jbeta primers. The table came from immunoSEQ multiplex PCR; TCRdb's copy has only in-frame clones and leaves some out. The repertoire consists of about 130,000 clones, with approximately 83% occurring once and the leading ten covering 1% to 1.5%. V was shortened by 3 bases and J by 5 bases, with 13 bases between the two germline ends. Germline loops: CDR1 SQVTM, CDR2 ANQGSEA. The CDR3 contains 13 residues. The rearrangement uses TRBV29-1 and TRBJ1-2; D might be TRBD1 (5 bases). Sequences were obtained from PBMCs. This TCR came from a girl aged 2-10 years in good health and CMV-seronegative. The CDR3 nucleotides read TGCAGCGTTGATGACAGCTCTTATTATGGCTACACCTTC. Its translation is CSVDDSSYYGYTF.